What follows is one TCR beta chain and its context. Its antigen specificity is not known. Per-base quality was not reported, and no clone a single base away is much larger than it. These data are taken from a study of shared clonotypes between healthy human individuals (dated by TCRdb to the early 2020s). Broadly, across the study: The cohort comprised two women and a few men aged 18 to 49 years. Per donor, three plates each were used for CD4 naive and CD4 memory, two for CD8 naive, and one for CD8 memory. To estimate repertoire size and how much clonotype sharing occurs between individuals, the study deeply sequenced the blood TCR repertoires of several healthy adults. To increase sequencing depth and limit assay-specific biases, TCR repertoire library preparation and sequencing were carried out by different laboratories using diverse techniques. Leukapheresis yielded between about 0.94 and 10 billion PBMCs per donor.

V loses 2 bases at its end and J loses 0 bases; junction bases beyond the gene matches: 4. The germline V gene gives CDR1 as MGHRA and CDR2 as YSYEKL. The CDR3 runs 16 amino acids, cysteine and phenylalanine included. Here the CDR3 DNA is all that survives: 48 bases in frame from base 1. The paper as a whole reports these results and caveats: Based on pairwise subsampling, the degree of clonotype sharing among donors was expected to be affected by sequencing depth. Larger estimated clonotype richness was generally found for naive subsets than for memory subsets. Rarefaction of sorted-subset datasets indicated incomplete sequencing despite the large sequencing depth. Compared with non-shared clonotypes, the clonotypes found in all four sorted-subset donors had higher generation probabilities. Sampling was restricted to blood, and TCR repertoires in tissues likely differ from the TCR repertoires found in blood. When several donors were compared, the shared fraction of clonotypes was 5% to 6.5% for naive CD4, roughly 3.4% for naive CD8, about 2.5% for memory CD4, and approximately 0.4% for memory CD8. The small number of donors limited the genetic and exposure-history diversity represented.

Using the deep immunoSEQ assay, multiplex PCR amplified TCR CDR3 regions from genomic DNA. Extracted genomic DNA from each cell subset was spread evenly across all wells of several immunoSEQ 96-well plates, with each plate serving as a replicate. For sorted subsets, 150 to 200 ng genomic DNA, equal to tens of thousands of T cell genomes, was loaded into each replicate PCR. Purified libraries were measured with a Qubit 3.0 fluorometer, size-checked on a Bioanalyzer 2100, and measured again with the KAPA Library Quantification kit. Each immunoSEQ 96-well plate was sequenced on its own single-read 150-cycle Illumina NextSeq 550 flow cell. Turning to the authors' computational methods: Because the immunoSEQ output included only junctional sequences and no quality scores, the filtering could not be the same as the filtering used for full-length reads. Sequences were annotated with PyIR, a Python wrapper for IgBLAST v1.9, using IMGT germline references to assign V/J genes and CDR3. Reads were removed for weak V/J assignments (E-value above 1e-6), missing CDR3, stop codons, out-of-frame junctions, or ambiguous translated residues. A V3J clonotype was defined by an identical inferred V gene, J gene, and CDR3 amino acid sequence. The percentage overlap between two repertoires was calculated by dividing the number of shared unique clonotypes by the size of the smaller repertoire. Three approaches were used to assess repertoire richness: RTK rarefaction, the Chao1 estimator, and Recon v2.1 estimates of unobserved clonotypes. OLGA was used to compute generation probabilities for all TCRbeta clonotypes that the gDNA method yielded from a few donors. TCRdb mirrors the immuneACCESS table, restricted to in-frame sequences. Some clones are absent from its copies; in checked studies, under half trace to an unresolved V gene, and the reason for the others is unknown. The D gene and trimming were derived from the DNA, and the V and J assignments and clone size from that table. The sample contains about 990,000 clones, approximately 80% of them found a single time. 0.6% to 0.75% of the sample goes to the ten largest clones.

The donors were healthy, HIV-negative adults with no recently reported acute infections or vaccinations. Every donor was a Caucasian adult residing in Nashville, Tennessee, USA. Magnetic negative selection was used to enrich CD4+ T cells, after which naive cells were positively selected on CD45RA and the negative fraction became the memory subset. Blood was obtained by leukapheresis, after which PBMCs were separated by Ficoll-Histopaque density gradient centrifugation and cryopreserved in liquid nitrogen vapor phase. Analytical flow cytometry was used to check the purity and quantity of every magnetically sorted T cell population. Genomic DNA was isolated from each sorted fraction and quantified by UV absorbance on a Nanodrop 2000c.

The clonotype comes from a man aged 18 to 35 in good health. Some clones in this sample may be carry-over from other donors' samples. The sample consisted of memory CD4+ T cells from PBMCs. What this sample's cell subset or site label stands for: CD45RA-negative fraction. The chain uses TRBV4-1 and TRBJ2-1, with 7 bases in between that match TRBD2. The CDR3 protein: CASSQSLAASYNEQFF. The sequence in DNA is TGCGCCAGCAGCCAATCTCTAGCGGCCTCCTACAATGAGCAGTTCTTC.